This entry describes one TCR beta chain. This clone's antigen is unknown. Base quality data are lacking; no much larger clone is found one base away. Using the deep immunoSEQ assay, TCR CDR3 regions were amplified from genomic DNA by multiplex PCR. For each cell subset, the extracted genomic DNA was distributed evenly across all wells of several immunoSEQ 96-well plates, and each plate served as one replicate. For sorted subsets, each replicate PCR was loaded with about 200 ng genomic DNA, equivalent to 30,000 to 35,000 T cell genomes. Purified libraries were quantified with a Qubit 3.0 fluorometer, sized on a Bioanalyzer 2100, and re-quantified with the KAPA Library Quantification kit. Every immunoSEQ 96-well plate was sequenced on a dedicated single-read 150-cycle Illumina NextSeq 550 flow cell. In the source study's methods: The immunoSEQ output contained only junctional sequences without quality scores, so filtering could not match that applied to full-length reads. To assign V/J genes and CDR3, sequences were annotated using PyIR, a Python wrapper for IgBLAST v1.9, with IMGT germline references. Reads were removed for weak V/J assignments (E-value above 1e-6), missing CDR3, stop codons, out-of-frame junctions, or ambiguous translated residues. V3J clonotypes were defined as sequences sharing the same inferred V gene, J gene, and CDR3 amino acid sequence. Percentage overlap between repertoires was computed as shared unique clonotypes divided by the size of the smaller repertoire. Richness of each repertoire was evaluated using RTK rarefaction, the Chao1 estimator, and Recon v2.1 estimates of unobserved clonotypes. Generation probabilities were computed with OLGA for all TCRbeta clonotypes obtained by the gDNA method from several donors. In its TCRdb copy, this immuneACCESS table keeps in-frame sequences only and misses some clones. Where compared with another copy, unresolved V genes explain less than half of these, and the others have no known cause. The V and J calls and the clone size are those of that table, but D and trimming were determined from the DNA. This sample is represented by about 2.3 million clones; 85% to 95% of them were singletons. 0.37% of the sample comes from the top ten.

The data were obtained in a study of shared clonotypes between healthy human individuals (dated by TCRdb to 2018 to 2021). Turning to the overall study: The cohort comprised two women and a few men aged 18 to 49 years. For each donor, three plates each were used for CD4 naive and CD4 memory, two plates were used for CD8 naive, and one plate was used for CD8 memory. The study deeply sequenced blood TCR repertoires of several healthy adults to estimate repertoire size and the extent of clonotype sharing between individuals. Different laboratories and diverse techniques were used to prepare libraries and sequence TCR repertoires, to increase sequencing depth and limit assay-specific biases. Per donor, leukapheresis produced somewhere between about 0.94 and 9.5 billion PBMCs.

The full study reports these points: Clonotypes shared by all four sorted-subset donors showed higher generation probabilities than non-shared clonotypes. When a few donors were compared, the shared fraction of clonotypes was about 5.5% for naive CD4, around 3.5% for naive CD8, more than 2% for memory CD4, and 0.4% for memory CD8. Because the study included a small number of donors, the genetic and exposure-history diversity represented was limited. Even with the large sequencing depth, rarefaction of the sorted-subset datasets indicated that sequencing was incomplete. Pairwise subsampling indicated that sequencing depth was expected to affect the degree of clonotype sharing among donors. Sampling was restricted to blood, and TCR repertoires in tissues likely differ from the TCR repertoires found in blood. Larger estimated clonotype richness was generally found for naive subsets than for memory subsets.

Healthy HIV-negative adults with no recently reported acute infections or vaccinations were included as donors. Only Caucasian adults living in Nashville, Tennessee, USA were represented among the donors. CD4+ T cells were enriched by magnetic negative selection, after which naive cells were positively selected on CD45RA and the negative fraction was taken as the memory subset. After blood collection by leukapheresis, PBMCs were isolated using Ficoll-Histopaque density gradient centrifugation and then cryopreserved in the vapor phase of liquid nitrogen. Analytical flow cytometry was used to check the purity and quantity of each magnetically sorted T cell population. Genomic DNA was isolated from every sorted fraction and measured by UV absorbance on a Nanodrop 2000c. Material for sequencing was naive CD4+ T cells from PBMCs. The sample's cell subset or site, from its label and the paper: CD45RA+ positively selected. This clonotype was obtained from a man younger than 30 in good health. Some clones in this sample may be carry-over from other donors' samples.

For the CDR3, the sequence is CASSTGVGPGEKLFF. The DNA is as follows: TGTGCCAGCAGTACAGGGGTGGGGCCTGGGGAAAAACTGTTTTTT. Here the chain combines TRBV2 and TRBJ1-4, with TRBD1 identical over 7 junction bases. Measured from the cysteine to the phenylalanine, the CDR3 is 15 residues long. The sequence is cut down to CDR3 DNA, 45 bases in frame from base 1. The junction shows trimming of 5 bases on V and 8 bases on J, and the gene matches do not reach 11 bases of it. Based on the germline V gene, the CDR1 and CDR2 sequences are SNHLY and FYNNEI. When the CDR3 is completed using the reference TRBV2 and TRBJ1-4 genes on either side, the full variable domain is EPEVTQTPSHQVTQMGQEVILRCVPISNHLYFYWYRQILGQKVEFLVSFYNNEISEKSEIFDDQFSVERPDGSNFTLKIRSTKLEDSAMYFCASSTGVGPGEKLFFGSGTQLSVL.